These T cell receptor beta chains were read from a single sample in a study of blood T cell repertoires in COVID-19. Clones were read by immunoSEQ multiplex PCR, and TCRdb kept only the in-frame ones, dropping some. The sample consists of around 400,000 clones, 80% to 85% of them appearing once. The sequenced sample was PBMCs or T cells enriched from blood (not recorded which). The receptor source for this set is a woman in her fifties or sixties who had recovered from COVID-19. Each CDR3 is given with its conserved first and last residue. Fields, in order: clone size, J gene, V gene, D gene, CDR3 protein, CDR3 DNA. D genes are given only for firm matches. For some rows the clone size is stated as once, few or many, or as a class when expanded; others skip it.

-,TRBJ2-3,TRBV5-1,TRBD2,CASSLAGTTTYF,TGCGCCAGCAGCTTGGCCGGGACTACAACGTATTTT
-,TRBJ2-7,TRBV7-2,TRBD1,CASSYRDSLYEQYF,TGTGCCAGCAGCTACCGGGACAGCCTCTACGAGCAGTACTTC
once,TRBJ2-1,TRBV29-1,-,CSVIADRSYNEQFF,TGCAGCGTCATAGCGGACCGTTCCTACAATGAGCAGTTCTTC
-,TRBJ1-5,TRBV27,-,CASSQDRFNQPQHF,TGTGCCAGCAGTCAAGACAGATTCAATCAGCCCCAGCATTTT
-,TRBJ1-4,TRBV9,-,CASSVTTGSSTNEKLFF,TGTGCCAGCAGCGTCACGACAGGAAGCTCAACTAATGAAAAACTGTTTTTT
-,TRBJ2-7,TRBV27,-,CASSLWAADYYEQYF,TGTGCCAGCAGTTTATGGGCAGCCGACTACTACGAGCAGTACTTC
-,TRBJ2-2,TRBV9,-,CASSVGDTGELFF,TGTGCCAGCAGCGTAGGAGACACCGGGGAGCTGTTTTTT
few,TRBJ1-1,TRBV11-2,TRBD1,CASSLDLRTGGFTEAFF,TGTGCCAGCAGCTTAGATCTCCGGACAGGAGGGTTCACTGAAGCTTTCTTT
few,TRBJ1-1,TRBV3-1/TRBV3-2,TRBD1,CASRKGTDNTEAFF,TGTGCCAGCAGGAAGGGGACAGATAACACTGAAGCTTTCTTT
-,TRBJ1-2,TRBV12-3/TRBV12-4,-,CASRRAQGRYTF,TGTGCCAGCAGGCGAGCCCAGGGGCGCTACACCTTC
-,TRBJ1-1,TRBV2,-,CASRRVVRGAEAFF,TGTGCCAGCAGGAGAGTTGTCCGGGGAGCTGAAGCTTTCTTT
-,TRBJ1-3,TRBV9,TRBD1,CASSVAGGGTGNTIYF,TGTGCCAGCAGCGTAGCTGGAGGGGGCACTGGAAACACCATATATTTT
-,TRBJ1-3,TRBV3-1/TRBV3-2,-,CASSHSLGRDHSGNTIYF,TGTGCCAGCAGCCATTCTTTAGGGAGGGATCACTCTGGAAACACCATATATTTT
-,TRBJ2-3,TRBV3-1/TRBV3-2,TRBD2,CASSRGTNTDTQYF,TGTGCCAGCAGCCGTGGGACTAACACAGATACGCAGTATTTT
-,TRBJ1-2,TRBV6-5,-,CASSYSETAYGYTF,TGTGCCAGCAGTTACTCGGAGACAGCATATGGCTACACCTTC
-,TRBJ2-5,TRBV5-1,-,CASSLLGVVSGETQYF,TGCGCCAGCAGCTTGTTGGGAGTGGTATCGGGCGAGACCCAGTACTTC
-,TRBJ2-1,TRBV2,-,CASSVTPGYNEQFF,TGTGCCAGCAGTGTCACCCCGGGGTACAATGAGCAGTTCTTC
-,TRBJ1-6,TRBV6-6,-,CASSLDGGESPLHF,TGTGCCAGCAGTCTAGACGGGGGTGAGTCACCCCTCCACTTT
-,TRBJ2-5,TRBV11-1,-,CASSPAVRSQETQYF,TGTGCCAGCAGCCCGGCGGTAAGGTCACAAGAGACCCAGTACTTC
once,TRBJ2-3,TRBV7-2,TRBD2,CASSPRPTSGGEDTQYF,TGTGCCAGCAGCCCGCGCCCGACTAGCGGGGGGGAAGATACGCAGTATTTT
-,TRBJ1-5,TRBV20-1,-,CSAKRDQPQHF,TGCAGTGCTAAACGGGATCAGCCCCAGCATTTT
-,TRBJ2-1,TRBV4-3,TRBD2,CASSQGMGLAGAYNEQFF,TGCGCCAGCAGCCAAGGTATGGGACTAGCGGGAGCCTACAATGAGCAGTTCTTC
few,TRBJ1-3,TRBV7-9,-,CASSWDGGSGNTIYF,TGTGCCAGCAGCTGGGACGGGGGCTCTGGAAACACCATATATTTT
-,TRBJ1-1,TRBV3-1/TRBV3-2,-,CASSLIATEAFF,TGTGCCAGCAGCCTTATAGCCACTGAAGCTTTCTTT
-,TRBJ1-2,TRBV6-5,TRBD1,CASSTLSEGAQGYTF,TGTGCCAGCAGTACCCTTTCCGAGGGGGCGCAGGGCTACACCTTC
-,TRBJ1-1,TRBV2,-,CASCRTANTEAFF,TGTGCCAGCTGTAGGACAGCCAACACTGAAGCTTTCTTT
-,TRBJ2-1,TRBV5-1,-,CASSLEALATNNEQFF,TGCGCCAGCAGCTTGGAGGCCCTAGCGACCAACAATGAGCAGTTCTTC
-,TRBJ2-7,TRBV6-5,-,CASRRTENYEQYF,TGTGCCAGCAGAAGGACAGAGAACTACGAGCAGTACTTC